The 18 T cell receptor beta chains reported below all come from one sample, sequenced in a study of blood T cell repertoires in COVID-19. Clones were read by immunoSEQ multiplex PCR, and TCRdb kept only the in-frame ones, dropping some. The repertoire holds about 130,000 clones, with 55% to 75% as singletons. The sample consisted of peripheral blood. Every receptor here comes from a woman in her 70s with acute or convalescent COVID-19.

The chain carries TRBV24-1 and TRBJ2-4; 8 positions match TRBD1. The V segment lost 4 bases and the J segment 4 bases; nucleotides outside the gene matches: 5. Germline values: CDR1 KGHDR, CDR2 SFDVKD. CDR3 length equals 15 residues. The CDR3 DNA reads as TGTGCCACCAGTGACCCAACAGGGGGGAAAAACATTCAGTACTTC. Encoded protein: CATSDPTGGKNIQYF.

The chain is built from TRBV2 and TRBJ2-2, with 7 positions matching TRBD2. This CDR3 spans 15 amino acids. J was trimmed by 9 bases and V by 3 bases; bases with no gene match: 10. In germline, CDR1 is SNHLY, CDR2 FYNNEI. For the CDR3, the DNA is TGTGCCAGCAGTGAGGGCGGGAGTGGGATGAGGGAGCTGTTTTTT. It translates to CASSEGGSGMRELFF.

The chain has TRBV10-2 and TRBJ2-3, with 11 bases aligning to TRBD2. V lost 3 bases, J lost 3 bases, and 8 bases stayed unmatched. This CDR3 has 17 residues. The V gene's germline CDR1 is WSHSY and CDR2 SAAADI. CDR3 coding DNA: TGCGCCAGCAGTGAATTAGCGGGGGGGCTTTTGACAGATACGCAGTATTTT. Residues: CASSELAGGLLTDTQYF.

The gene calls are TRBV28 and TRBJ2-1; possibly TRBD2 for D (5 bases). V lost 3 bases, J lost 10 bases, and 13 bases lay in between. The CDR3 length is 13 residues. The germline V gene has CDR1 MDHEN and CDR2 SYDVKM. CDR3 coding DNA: TGTGCCAGCAGTTTGGGGAGTTCTCAAGAGCAGTTCTTC. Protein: CASSLGSSQEQFF.

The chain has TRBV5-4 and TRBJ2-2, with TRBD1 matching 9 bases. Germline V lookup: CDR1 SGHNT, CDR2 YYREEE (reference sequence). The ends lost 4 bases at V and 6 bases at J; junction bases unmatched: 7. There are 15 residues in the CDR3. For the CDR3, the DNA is TGTGCCAGCAGCCCTACAGGGGGCGCCGCCGGGGAGCTGTTTTTT. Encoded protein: CASSPTGGAAGELFF.

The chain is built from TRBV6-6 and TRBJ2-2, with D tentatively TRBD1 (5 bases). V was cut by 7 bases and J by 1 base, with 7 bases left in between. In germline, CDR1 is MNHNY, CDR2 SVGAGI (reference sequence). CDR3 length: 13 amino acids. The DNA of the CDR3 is TGTGCCAGCAATGGACAGAACACCGGGGAGCTGTTTTTT. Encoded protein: CASNGQNTGELFF.

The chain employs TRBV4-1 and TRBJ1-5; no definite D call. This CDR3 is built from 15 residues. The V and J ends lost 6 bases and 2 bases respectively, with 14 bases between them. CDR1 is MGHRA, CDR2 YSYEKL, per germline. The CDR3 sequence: CASSKRWEGNQPQHF. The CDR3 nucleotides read TGCGCCAGCAGTAAAAGATGGGAGGGCAATCAGCCCCAGCATTTT.

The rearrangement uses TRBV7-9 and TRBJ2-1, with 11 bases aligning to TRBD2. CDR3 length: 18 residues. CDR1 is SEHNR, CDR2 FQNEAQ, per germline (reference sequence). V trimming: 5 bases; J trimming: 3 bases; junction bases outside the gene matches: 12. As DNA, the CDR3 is TGTGCCAGCAGCCCCCTCCGCGGTAGCGGGAGGGTCTACAATGAGCAGTTCTTC. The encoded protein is CASSPLRGSGRVYNEQFF.

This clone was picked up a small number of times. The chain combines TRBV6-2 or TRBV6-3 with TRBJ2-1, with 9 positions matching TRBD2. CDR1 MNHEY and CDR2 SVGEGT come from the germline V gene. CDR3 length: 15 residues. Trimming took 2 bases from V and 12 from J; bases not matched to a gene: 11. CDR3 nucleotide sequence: TGTGCCAGCAGTTACAGGTCTAGCGGGGTCCTAGGGCAGTTCTTC. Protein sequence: CASSYRSSGVLGQFF.

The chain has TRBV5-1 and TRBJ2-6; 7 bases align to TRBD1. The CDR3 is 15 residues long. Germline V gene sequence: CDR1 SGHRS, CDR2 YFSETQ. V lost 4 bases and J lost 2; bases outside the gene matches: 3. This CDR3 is CASSEGGAGANVLTF. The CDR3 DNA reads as TGCGCCAGCAGCGAAGGGGGCGCTGGGGCCAACGTCCTGACTTTC.

The CDR3 loop is CASNIGLAGDTQYF. The DNA of the CDR3 is TGTGCCAGCAATATTGGACTAGCTGGAGATACGCAGTATTTT. The chain has TRBV2 and TRBJ2-3, with 8 bases that match TRBD2. CDR1 and CDR2 (germline): SNHLY, FYNNEI. This CDR3 comprises 14 residues. V lost 7 bases and J lost 5; bases outside the gene matches: 8.

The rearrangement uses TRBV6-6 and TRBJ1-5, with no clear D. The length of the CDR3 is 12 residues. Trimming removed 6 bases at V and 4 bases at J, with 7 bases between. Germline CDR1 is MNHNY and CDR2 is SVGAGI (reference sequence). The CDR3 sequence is CASSNSNQPQHF. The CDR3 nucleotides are TGTGCCAGCAGCAACAGTAATCAGCCCCAGCATTTT.

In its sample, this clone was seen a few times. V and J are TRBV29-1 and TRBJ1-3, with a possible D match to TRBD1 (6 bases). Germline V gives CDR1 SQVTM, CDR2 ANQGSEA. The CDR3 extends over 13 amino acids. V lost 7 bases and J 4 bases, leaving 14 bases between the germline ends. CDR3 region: CSALNRVGNTIYF. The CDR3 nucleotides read TGCAGCGCCTTGAACAGGGTCGGAAACACCATATATTTT.

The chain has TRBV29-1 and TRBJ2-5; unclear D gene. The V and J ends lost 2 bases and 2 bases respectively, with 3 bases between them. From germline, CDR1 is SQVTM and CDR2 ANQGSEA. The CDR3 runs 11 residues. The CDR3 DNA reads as TGCAGCGTTGAACTGCAAGAGACCCAGTACTTC. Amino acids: CSVELQETQYF.

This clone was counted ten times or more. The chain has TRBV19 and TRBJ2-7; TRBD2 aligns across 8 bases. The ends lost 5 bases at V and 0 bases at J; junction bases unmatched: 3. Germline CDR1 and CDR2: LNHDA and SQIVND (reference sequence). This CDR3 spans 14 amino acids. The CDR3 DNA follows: TGTGCCAGTAGTGCAAGCGGGAGCTCCTACGAGCAGTACTTC. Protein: CASSASGSSYEQYF.

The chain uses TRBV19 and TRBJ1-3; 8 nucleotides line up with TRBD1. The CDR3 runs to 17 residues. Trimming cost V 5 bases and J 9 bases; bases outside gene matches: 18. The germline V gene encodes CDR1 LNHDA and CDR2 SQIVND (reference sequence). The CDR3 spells CASSAKSGTGASGTIYF. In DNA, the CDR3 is TGTGCCAGTAGTGCTAAGTCCGGGACAGGAGCTTCGGGCACCATATATTTT.

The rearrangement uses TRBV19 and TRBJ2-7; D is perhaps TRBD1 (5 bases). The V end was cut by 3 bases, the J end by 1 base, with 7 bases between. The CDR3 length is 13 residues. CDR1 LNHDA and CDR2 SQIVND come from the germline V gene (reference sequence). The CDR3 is CASSITGSYEQYF. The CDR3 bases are TGTGCCAGTAGTATCACAGGTTCCTACGAGCAGTACTTC.

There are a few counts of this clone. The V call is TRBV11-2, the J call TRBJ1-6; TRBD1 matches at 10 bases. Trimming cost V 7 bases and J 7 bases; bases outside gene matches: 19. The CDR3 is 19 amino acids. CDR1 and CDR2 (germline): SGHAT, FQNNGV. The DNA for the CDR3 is TGTGCCAGCACCATGGGGGGGACAGGGGCCCCCCGGTTCAATTCACCCCTCCACTTT. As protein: CASTMGGTGAPRFNSPLHF. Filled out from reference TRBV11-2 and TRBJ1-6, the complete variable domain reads EAGVAQSPRYKIIEKRQSVAFWCNPISGHATLYWYQQILGQGPKLLIQFQNNGVVDDSQLPKDRFSAERLKGVDSTLKIQPAKLEDSAVYLCASTMGGTGAPRFNSPLHFGNGTRLTVT.